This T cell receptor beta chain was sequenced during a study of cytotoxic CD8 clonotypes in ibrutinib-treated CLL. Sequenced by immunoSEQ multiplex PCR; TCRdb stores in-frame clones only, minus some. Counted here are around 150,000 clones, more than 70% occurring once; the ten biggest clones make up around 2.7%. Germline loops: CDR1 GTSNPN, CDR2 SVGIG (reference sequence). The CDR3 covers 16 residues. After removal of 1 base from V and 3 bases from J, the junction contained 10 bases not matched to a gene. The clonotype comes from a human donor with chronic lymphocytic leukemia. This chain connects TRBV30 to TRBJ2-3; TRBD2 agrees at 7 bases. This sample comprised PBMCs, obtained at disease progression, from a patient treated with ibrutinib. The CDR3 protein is CAWSEGAGYTTDTQYF. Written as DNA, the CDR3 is TGTGCCTGGAGTGAGGGAGCGGGATATACGACAGATACGCAGTATTTT.